Sequencing of this T cell receptor (beta chain) was carried out in a study of shared clonotypes between healthy human individuals. V was clipped by 4 bases and J by 2 bases; unmatched bases: 8. Germline CDR1 and CDR2: SGDLS and YYNGEE. The CDR3 contains 15 residues. Measured with immunoSEQ multiplex PCR; TCRdb has only the in-frame clones, and not every one. The repertoire holds about 1.5 million clones, with roughly 96% as singletons. The TCR originated in a man aged 30 to 39 in good health. This sequence joins TRBV9 and TRBJ2-7; the match to TRBD2 covers 8 bases. Sequenced input: naive CD4+ T cells sorted from blood. The subset denotes: CD45RA+ positively selected. The DNA of the CDR3 is TGTGCCAGCAGCATCCGGGAGGGGGGCGCCTACGAGCAGTACTTC. Its translation is CASSIREGGAYEQYF.